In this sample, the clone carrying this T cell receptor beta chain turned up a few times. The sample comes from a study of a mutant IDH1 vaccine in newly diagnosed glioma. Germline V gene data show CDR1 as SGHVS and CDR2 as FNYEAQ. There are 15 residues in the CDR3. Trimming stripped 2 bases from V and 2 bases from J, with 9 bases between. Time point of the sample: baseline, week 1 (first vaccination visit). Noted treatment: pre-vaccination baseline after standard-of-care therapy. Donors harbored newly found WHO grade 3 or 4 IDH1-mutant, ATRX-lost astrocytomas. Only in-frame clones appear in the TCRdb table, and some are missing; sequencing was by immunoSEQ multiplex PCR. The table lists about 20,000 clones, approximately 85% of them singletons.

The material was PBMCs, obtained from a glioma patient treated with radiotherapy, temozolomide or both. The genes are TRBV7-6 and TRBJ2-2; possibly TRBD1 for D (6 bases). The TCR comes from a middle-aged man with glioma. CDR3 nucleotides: TGTGCCAGCAGCTTAAGGGGACAAAACACCGGGGAGCTGTTTTTT. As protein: CASSLRGQNTGELFF.